The 14 T cell receptor beta chains presented below share a single source sample, sequenced in a study of CD8+ T cells in alopecia areata. The authors extracted RNA and reverse transcribed it into cDNA as the sequencing template. The assay was immunoSEQ multiplex PCR, and TCRdb's table has in-frame clones only and misses some. The sample includes 110,000 to 150,000 clones, roughly 52% of them seen just once. Treatment meaning: oral pan-JAK inhibitor, 5-10 mg twice daily. This specimen consisted of CD8+ T cells sorted from blood, obtained at week 4, from a patient treated with tofacitinib. The receptors shown here come from a human donor with alopecia areata.

This clone has just a few counts. This chain uses TRBV6-5 with TRBJ1-4; TRBD1 matches 12 bases. This CDR3 is built from 13 residues. The V and J ends lost 11 bases and 8 bases, in that order; junction bases with no gene match: 6. Germline V CDR1 and CDR2: MNHEY, SVGAGI. The CDR3 DNA is TGTGCCGTGGCCGGGACAGGGGGCGAAAAACTGTTTTTT. Its translation: CAVAGTGGEKLFF.

The chain joins TRBV29-1 to TRBJ1-3, with a tentative D call TRBD1 (5 bases). The CDR3 is 14 residues long. Per the germline V gene, CDR1 is SQVTM and CDR2 is ANQGSEA. Trimming cost V 3 bases and J 0 bases, with 9 bases left between them. CDR3 amino acids: CSVDGAVSGNTIYF. The CDR3 DNA sequence: TGCAGCGTTGACGGGGCAGTCTCTGGAAACACCATATATTTT.

The chain couples TRBV11-2 to TRBJ1-1, with D tentatively TRBD1 (6 bases). Trimming removed 1 base at V and 6 bases at J, with 9 bases between. The CDR3 has 13 amino acids. Germline CDR1 SGHAT, CDR2 FQNNGV. This chain's CDR3 is CASSLVTGSEAFF. The CDR3 DNA follows: TGTGCCAGCAGCTTAGTCACAGGGTCTGAAGCTTTCTTT.

The chain employs TRBV29-1 and TRBJ2-7; weak D call: TRBD1 (6 bases). The V end was cut by 3 bases, the J end by 5 bases, with 14 bases between. This CDR3 comprises 13 residues. Germline V CDR1 and CDR2: SQVTM, ANQGSEA. The CDR3, as DNA: TGCAGCGTTGAGATGGACAGCGCCGACGAGCAGTACTTC. It translates to CSVEMDSADEQYF.

This clone was counted between two and nine times. The chain couples TRBV5-1 to TRBJ2-7; 10 nucleotides line up with TRBD2. CDR3 length: 15 residues. Germline V gene lookup returns CDR1 SGHRS and CDR2 YFSETQ. J gave up 4 bases and V 2 bases, and 6 bases lay outside the gene matches. The CDR3 bases are TGCGCCAGCAGCTTCCGTAGCGGGGGGACGTACGAGCAGTACTTC. Residues: CASSFRSGGTYEQYF.

This sequence joins TRBV29-1 and TRBJ2-3; D may be TRBD1 or TRBD2 (5 bases each). The germline V and J ends were trimmed by 4 bases and 5 bases, with 13 bases remaining between them. The CDR3 has 13 residues. In germline, CDR1 is SQVTM, CDR2 ANQGSEA. CDR3 sequence reads: CSVGLRGIDTQYF. Written as DNA, the CDR3 is TGCAGCGTTGGCTTGAGGGGTATAGATACGCAGTATTTT.

The chain employs TRBV6-6 and TRBJ1-1, with D uncertain. In germline, CDR1 is MNHNY, CDR2 SVGAGI (reference sequence). This CDR3 comprises 13 residues. Trimming removed 8 bases from V and 1 base from J, with 11 bases in between. This CDR3 reads CASRHIGNTEAFF. For the CDR3, the DNA is TGTGCCAGCCGCCATATTGGGAACACTGAAGCTTTCTTT.

The CDR3 DNA is TGCAGCGTGGGACTAGCGGGGGACCCCTCGGATACGCAGTATTTT. Translated: CSVGLAGDPSDTQYF. V is TRBV29-1 and J is TRBJ2-3; 14 nucleotides line up with TRBD2. The CDR3 is made up of 15 amino acids. V lost 6 bases and J lost 6; bases outside the gene matches: 8. From germline, CDR1 is SQVTM and CDR2 ANQGSEA.

The V gene is TRBV2, the J gene TRBJ2-3; 7 nucleotides match TRBD1. V lost 4 bases to trimming and J lost 3 bases; unmatched junction nucleotides: 4. There are 14 residues in the CDR3. Germline CDR1 is SNHLY and CDR2 is FYNNEI. As DNA, the CDR3 is TGTGCCAGCAGTGGGGACAGAAGAACAGATACGCAGTATTTT. It yields the protein CASSGDRRTDTQYF.

The chain carries TRBV7-9 and TRBJ2-1; 10 bases agree with TRBD1. The CDR3 covers 15 residues. Germline V gene data show CDR1 as SEHNR and CDR2 as FQNEAQ (reference sequence). Unmatched junction bases numbered 3, after V lost 1 base and J lost 6 bases. CDR3 loop: CASSLGQGAVNEQFF. The CDR3 nucleotides are TGTGCCAGCAGCTTAGGACAGGGGGCCGTCAATGAGCAGTTCTTC.

The chain has TRBV27 and TRBJ1-5; D remains ambiguous. The V and J ends lost 8 bases and 5 bases respectively, with 16 bases between them. The CDR3 is made up of 14 amino acids. CDR1 MNHEY and CDR2 SMNVEV come from the germline V gene (reference sequence). CDR3 in amino acids: CASAEQTSDQPQHF. The CDR3 bases are TGTGCCAGCGCCGAGCAAACGAGCGATCAGCCCCAGCATTTT.

A few counts support this clone. The genes are TRBV13 and TRBJ1-4; no clear D gene. This CDR3 region has 13 residues. V shed 6 bases and J shed 8 bases, with 13 bases lying between them. Germline V gene lookup returns CDR1 PRHDT and CDR2 FYEKMQ (reference sequence). CDR3 in DNA: TGTGCCAGCAGTATAGGGTCCGGCGAAAAACTGTTTTTT. It yields the protein CASSIGSGEKLFF.

V gene TRBV4-1 combines with J gene TRBJ1-1; TRBD1 is a possible D gene (6 bases). This CDR3 region has 14 residues. V lost 5 bases, J lost 6 bases, and 16 bases lay in between. CDR1 is MGHRA, CDR2 YSYEKL, per germline. The DNA for the CDR3 is TGCGCCAGCAGCAGGACAGTCGTCCTCCCTGAAGCTTTCTTT. Encoded protein: CASSRTVVLPEAFF.

This clone has just a few counts. This sequence joins TRBV19 and TRBJ2-2; no reliable D call. CDR1 and CDR2 (germline): LNHDA, SQIVND (reference sequence). V lost 3 bases to trimming and J lost 1 base, with 6 bases between them. This CDR3 is 14 amino acids long. Written as DNA, the CDR3 is TGTGCCAGTAGTATCCTCCTGAACACCGGGGAGCTGTTTTTT. Translating gives CASSILLNTGELFF.